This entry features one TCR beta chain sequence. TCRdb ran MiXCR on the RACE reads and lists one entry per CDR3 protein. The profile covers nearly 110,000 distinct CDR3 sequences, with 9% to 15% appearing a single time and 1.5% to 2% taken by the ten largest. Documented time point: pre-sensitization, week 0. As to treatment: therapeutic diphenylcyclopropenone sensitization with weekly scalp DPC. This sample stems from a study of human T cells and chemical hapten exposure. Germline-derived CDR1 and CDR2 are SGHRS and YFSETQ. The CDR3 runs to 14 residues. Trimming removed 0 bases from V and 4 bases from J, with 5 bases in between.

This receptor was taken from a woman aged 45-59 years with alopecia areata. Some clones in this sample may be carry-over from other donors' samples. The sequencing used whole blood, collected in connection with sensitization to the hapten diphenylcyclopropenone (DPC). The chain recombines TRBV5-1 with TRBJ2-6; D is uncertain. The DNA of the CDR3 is TGCGCCAGCAGCTTGGGGATGGGGGCCAACGTCCTGACTTTC. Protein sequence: CASSLGMGANVLTF.